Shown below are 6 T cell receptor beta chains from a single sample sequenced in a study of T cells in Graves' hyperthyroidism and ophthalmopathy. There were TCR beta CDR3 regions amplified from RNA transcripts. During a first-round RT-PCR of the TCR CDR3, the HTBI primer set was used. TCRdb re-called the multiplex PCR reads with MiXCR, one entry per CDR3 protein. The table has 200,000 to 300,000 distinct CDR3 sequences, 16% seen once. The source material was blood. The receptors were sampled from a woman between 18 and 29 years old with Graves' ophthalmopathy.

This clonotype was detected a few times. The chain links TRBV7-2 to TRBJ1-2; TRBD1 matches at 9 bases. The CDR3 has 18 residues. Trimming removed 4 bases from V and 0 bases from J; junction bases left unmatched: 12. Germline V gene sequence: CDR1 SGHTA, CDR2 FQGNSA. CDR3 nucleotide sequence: TGTGCCAGCAGCTCCTTACCGGGACAGGGCGACCCTAACTATGGCTACACCTTC. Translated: CASSSLPGQGDPNYGYTF.

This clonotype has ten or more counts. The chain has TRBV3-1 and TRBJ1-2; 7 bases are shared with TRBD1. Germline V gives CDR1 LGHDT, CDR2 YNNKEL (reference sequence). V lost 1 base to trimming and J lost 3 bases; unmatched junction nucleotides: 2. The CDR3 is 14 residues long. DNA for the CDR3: TGTGCCAGCAGCCAAGTGGGGACAGACTATGGCTACACCTTC. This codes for CASSQVGTDYGYTF.

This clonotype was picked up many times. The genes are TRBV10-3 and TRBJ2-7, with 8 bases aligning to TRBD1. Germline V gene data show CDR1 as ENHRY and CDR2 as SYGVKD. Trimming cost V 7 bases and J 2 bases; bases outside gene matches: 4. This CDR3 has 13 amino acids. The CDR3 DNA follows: TGTGCCATCAAAGGACAGGGAACCTACGAGCAGTACTTC. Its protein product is CAIKGQGTYEQYF.

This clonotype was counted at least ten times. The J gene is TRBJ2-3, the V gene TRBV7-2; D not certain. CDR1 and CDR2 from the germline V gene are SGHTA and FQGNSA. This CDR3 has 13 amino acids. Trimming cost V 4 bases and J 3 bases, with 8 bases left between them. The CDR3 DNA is TGTGCCAGCAGCTCCTCCTTTACAGATACGCAGTATTTT. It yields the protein CASSSSFTDTQYF.

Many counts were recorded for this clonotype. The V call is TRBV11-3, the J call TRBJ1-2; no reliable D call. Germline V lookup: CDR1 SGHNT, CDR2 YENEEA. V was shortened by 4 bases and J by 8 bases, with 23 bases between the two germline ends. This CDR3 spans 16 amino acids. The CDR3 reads CASSSMGAQSARGYTF. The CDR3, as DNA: TGTGCCAGCAGCTCAATGGGCGCACAGTCGGCGCGCGGCTACACCTTC. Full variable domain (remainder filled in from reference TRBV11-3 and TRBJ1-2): EAGVVQSPRYKIIEKKQPVAFWCNPISGHNTLYWYLQNLGQGPELLIRYENEEAVDDSQLPKDRFSAERLKGVDSTLKIQPAELGDSAVYLCASSSMGAQSARGYTFGSGTRLTVV.

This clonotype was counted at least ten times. The CDR3 DNA is TGCAGTGTTGGGACAGGGAACTATGGCTACACCTTC. Translated, it gives CSVGTGNYGYTF. The rearrangement uses TRBV20-1 and TRBJ1-2, with 9 bases matching TRBD1. The V gene's germline CDR1 is DFQATT and CDR2 SNEGSKA (reference sequence). There are 12 residues in the CDR3. V trimming: 7 bases; J trimming: 2 bases; junction bases outside the gene matches: 2.